Presented here are 17 T cell receptor beta chains from one specimen sequenced in a study of PD-1 blockade in classical Hodgkin lymphoma. As to time point: cycle 4 day 1 (C4D1), after five to seven weeks of nivolumab. No patient escaped relapse after autologous stem cell transplantation, and brentuximab vedotin exposure varied. TCRdb's table, derived via immunoSEQ multiplex PCR, lists solely in-frame clones and lacks some. In the table there are about 110,000 clones, roughly 89% of which are singletons. The specimen was peripheral blood mononuclear cells (PBMCs), collected before the fourth cycle of nivolumab. Every receptor here comes from a human donor with classical Hodgkin lymphoma.

The chain combines TRBV29-1 with TRBJ2-2, with 8 positions matching TRBD2. V shed 7 bases, J shed 5 bases, and the junction held 12 bases outside the gene matches. Germline V gene data show CDR1 as SQVTM and CDR2 as ANQGSEA. The CDR3 spans 15 residues. CDR3 amino acids: CSAHGTSGGTGELFF. CDR3 bases: TGCAGCGCCCATGGGACTAGTGGTGGTACCGGGGAGCTGTTTTTT.

The chain has TRBV15 and TRBJ2-7; D is uncertain. The germline V gene encodes CDR1 LNHNV and CDR2 YYDKDF (reference sequence). Deletions cut 2 bases from V and 4 bases from J, with 9 bases between. This CDR3 is 13 amino acids long. Written as DNA, the CDR3 is TGTGCCACCAGCAGACGCCGAGAATACGAGCAGTACTTC. Its translation is CATSRRREYEQYF. Complete variable domain (other parts from reference TRBV15 and TRBJ2-7): DAMVIQNPRYQVTQFGKPVTLSCSQTLNHNVMYWYQQKSSQAPKLLFHYYDKDFNNEADTPDNFQSRRPNTSFCFLDIRSPGLGDTAMYLCATSRRREYEQYFGPGTRLTVT.

This clone was picked up a small number of times. The chain joins TRBV19 to TRBJ1-5; a weak D match, TRBD1 (5 bases). Trimming took 7 bases from V and 7 from J, leaving 11 bases between them. Germline lookup yields CDR1 LNHDA and CDR2 SQIVND (reference sequence). The CDR3 has 12 residues. Written as DNA, the CDR3 is TGTGCCAGTAAGCAGGGTTCGCAGCCCCAGCATTTT. This gives the protein CASKQGSQPQHF.

Concerning this clone itself: No DNA is shown, since the ends of the CDR3 on it are uncertain; the CDR3 is the one TCRdb lists. J is TRBJ1-5 and V is TRBV30; no DNA check was done on the table's D call, TRBD1. Germline loops: CDR1 GTSNPN, CDR2 SVGIG (reference sequence). The CDR3 has 17 residues if both end residues are counted. The CDR3 loop reads CAWSSGQGLPWDQPQHF.

The chain recombines TRBV28 with TRBJ2-7, with D unresolved. The ends were cut back, 3 bases at V and 0 bases at J, with 9 bases in the middle. The CDR3 consists of 14 residues. Germline V CDR1 and CDR2: MDHEN, SYDVKM. This CDR3 is CASSLVGNSYEQYF. CDR3 nucleotide sequence: TGTGCCAGCAGTTTGGTGGGGAACTCCTACGAGCAGTACTTC.

V is TRBV4-2 and J is TRBJ2-7; unclear D gene. CDR1 and CDR2 (germline): LGHNA, YNFKEQ. The CDR3 covers 13 residues. The V end was cut by 0 bases, the J end by 2 bases, with 5 bases between. The CDR3: CASSQDITYEQYF. The CDR3 DNA reads TGTGCCAGCAGCCAAGATATCACCTACGAGCAGTACTTC.

The chain joins TRBV6-5 to TRBJ1-1, with TRBD1 as a possible D gene (5 bases). Per germline, CDR1 MNHEY and CDR2 SVGAGI. The ends were cut back, 7 bases at V and 5 bases at J, with 17 bases in the middle. CDR3 length equals 14 residues. The CDR3 DNA sequence: TGTGCCAGCACTCAAAGGGGAAAGATAACTGAAGCTTTCTTT. The encoded protein is CASTQRGKITEAFF.

The gene calls are TRBV9 and TRBJ2-2, with D maybe TRBD1 (6 bases). The CDR3 consists of 13 residues. Trimming took 0 bases from V and 6 from J, leaving 6 bases between them. Looked up from germline, CDR1 is SGDLS and CDR2 is YYNGEE. CDR3 loop: CASSVGTAGELFF. The CDR3, as DNA: TGTGCCAGCAGCGTAGGGACAGCCGGGGAGCTGTTTTTT. Supplemented by reference TRBV9 and TRBJ2-2, the full variable domain reads DSGVTQTPKHLITATGQRVTLRCSPRSGDLSVYWYQQSLDQGLQFLIQYYNGEERAKGNILERFSAQQFPDLHSELNLSSLELGDSALYFCASSVGTAGELFFGEGSRLTVL.

The chain has TRBV28 and TRBJ2-7; D is unclear. The CDR3 is 11 residues long. V lost 2 bases to trimming and J lost 4 bases, with 3 bases between them. CDR1 is MDHEN and CDR2 is SYDVKM in the germline V gene. The CDR3 region is CASSLKYEQYF. CDR3 DNA sequence: TGTGCCAGCAGTTTAAAGTACGAGCAGTACTTC.

V gene TRBV11-3 combines with J gene TRBJ2-1; 8 bases fit TRBD2. This CDR3 region has 15 residues. CDR1 and CDR2 (germline): SGHNT, YENEEA. After removal of 4 bases from V and 0 bases from J, the junction contained 2 bases not matched to a gene. CDR3 sequence reads: CASSSSGSSYNEQFF. In DNA, the CDR3 is TGTGCCAGCAGCTCCAGCGGGAGCTCCTACAATGAGCAGTTCTTC.

The rearrangement uses TRBV23-1 and TRBJ1-2, with 8 bases aligning to TRBD1. TRBV23-1 falls under the ORF class, with uncertain function. CDR3 length equals 15 residues. Trimming cost V 3 bases and J 4 bases; bases outside gene matches: 7. DNA of the CDR3: TGCGCCAGCAGTCACGCGACAGGGGAATCCTATGGCTACACCTTC. It codes for CASSHATGESYGYTF.

CDR3 DNA sequence: TGTGCCAGCAGCCAACGAGCGTCAGACAATAACTATGGCTACACCTTC. Translated: CASSQRASDNNYGYTF. V and J are TRBV4-2 and TRBJ1-2; D ambiguous. This CDR3 spans 16 amino acids. The germline V and J ends were trimmed by 2 bases and 1 base, with 14 bases remaining between them. From germline, CDR1 is LGHNA and CDR2 YNFKEQ.

V gene TRBV25-1 combines with J gene TRBJ2-7; no clear D gene. With 7 bases removed from V and 6 bases from J, the gap between germline ends came to 16 bases. This CDR3 region has 13 residues. The V gene's germline CDR1 is MGHDK and CDR2 SYGVNS. This CDR3 reads CASTPLSTREQYF. CDR3 coding DNA: TGTGCCAGCACTCCCCTGAGTACTCGCGAGCAGTACTTC.

This chain connects TRBV6-5 to TRBJ2-7; 10 bases fit TRBD2. There are 15 residues in the CDR3. Germline V CDR1 and CDR2: MNHEY, SVGAGI. J was trimmed by 2 bases and V by 4 bases; bases with no gene match: 5. The CDR3 DNA is TGTGCCAGCAGTTCTGTAGCGGGAGGACCCTACGAGCAGTACTTC. It codes for CASSSVAGGPYEQYF.

This clone appeared once. The genes are TRBV30 and TRBJ2-5; no clear D. CDR1 and CDR2 (germline): GTSNPN, SVGIG (reference sequence). The CDR3 is 12 amino acids. Deletions cut 4 bases from V and 3 bases from J, with 9 bases between. Here the CDR3 DNA reads TGTGCCTGGACGCAGGTCAAAGAGACCCAGTACTTC. This translates into CAWTQVKETQYF.

The chain employs TRBV19 and TRBJ1-1; perhaps TRBD1 as D (6 bases). V shed 4 bases and J shed 0 bases, with 12 bases lying between them. The CDR3 contains 15 residues. Germline V gives CDR1 LNHDA, CDR2 SQIVND (reference sequence). The CDR3 reads CASSNRDTLNTEAFF. In DNA, the CDR3 is TGTGCCAGTAGTAACCGGGACACCTTGAACACTGAAGCTTTCTTT.

CDR3 sequence reads: CASSAHIWGTGGPDTQYF. CDR3 bases: TGTGCCAGCAGCGCCCACATTTGGGGGACGGGAGGCCCAGATACGCAGTATTTT. The genes are TRBV9 and TRBJ2-3, with 7 nucleotides matching TRBD2. Germline-derived CDR1 and CDR2 are SGDLS and YYNGEE. This CDR3 has 18 residues. V dropped 3 bases and J dropped 4; count of bases not matched to a gene: 17.